The 15 T cell receptor beta chains in this list originate from one sample, sequenced in a study of graft-versus-host responses after intestinal transplantation. The data were produced by immunoSEQ multiplex PCR, yet TCRdb's version contains in-frame clones alone and is incomplete. The sample yields about 73,000 clones, about 90% seen once. No antigens are known for them. The sequenced sample was unstimulated CD8+ T cells sorted from spleen or lymph node cells, obtained before transplant. The receptors come from a human donor who was the organ donor for an intestinal transplant.

The J gene is TRBJ2-3, the V gene TRBV4-1, with a weak D call TRBD2 (6 bases). Deletions cut 2 bases from V and 5 bases from J, with 11 bases between. The germline V gene has CDR1 MGHRA and CDR2 YSYEKL. The CDR3 is made up of 14 amino acids. The chain's CDR3 is CASSQRLEGDTQYF. Here the CDR3 DNA reads TGCGCCAGCAGCCAAAGACTAGAGGGAGATACGCAGTATTTT.

This chain uses TRBV7-2 with TRBJ2-5; D possibly corresponds to TRBD1 (5 bases). Trimming took off 6 bases at V and 5 bases at J, with 16 bases between the two ends. This CDR3 region has 14 residues. Germline CDR1 reads SGHTA; CDR2 reads FQGNSA. CDR3: CASRLTVSWETQYF. CDR3 DNA: TGTGCCAGCAGGCTGACAGTCTCGTGGGAGACCCAGTACTTC.

This chain links TRBV11-2 with TRBJ1-1, with 7 bases aligning to TRBD1. Trimming cost V 4 bases and J 3 bases; bases outside gene matches: 5. The CDR3 extends over 14 amino acids. Germline CDR1 SGHAT, CDR2 FQNNGV. CDR3: CASSWDQGDTEAFF. DNA of the CDR3: TGTGCCAGCAGCTGGGATCAGGGGGACACTGAAGCTTTCTTT.

The chain links TRBV19 to TRBJ2-1, with 9 bases lining up with TRBD1. This CDR3 is built from 15 residues. V trimming: 6 bases; J trimming: 4 bases; junction bases outside the gene matches: 7. Germline CDR1 LNHDA, CDR2 SQIVND (reference sequence). CDR3 loop: CASSTGGSVYNEQFF. CDR3 coding DNA: TGTGCCAGTAGCACAGGGGGCTCTGTGTACAATGAGCAGTTCTTC.

The rearrangement joins TRBV5-4 to TRBJ2-5; the D gene is possibly TRBD2 (5 bases). This CDR3 is built from 14 residues. CDR1 is SGHNT, CDR2 YYREEE, per germline (reference sequence). V lost 0 bases, J lost 4 bases, and 10 bases lay in between. CDR3 in DNA: TGTGCCAGCAGCTTGGGAGGGTCCGGAGAGACCCAGTACTTC. It yields the protein CASSLGGSGETQYF.

This clone has only a few counts. V is TRBV6-1 and J is TRBJ1-5, with no clear D. Trimming cost V 1 base and J 8 bases, with 12 bases left between them. CDR1 and CDR2 (germline): MNHNS, SASEGT. This CDR3 has 14 amino acids. The CDR3 reads CASSEGAGHEPQHF. CDR3 nucleotide sequence: TGTGCCAGCAGTGAAGGGGCAGGCCACGAGCCCCAGCATTTT.

In this sample, this clone turned up a few times. The gene calls are TRBV6-4 and TRBJ2-7; tentatively, D is TRBD1 (5 bases). Germline CDR1 reads MRHNA; CDR2 reads SNTAGT. The ends were cut back, 7 bases at V and 6 bases at J, with 16 bases in the middle. The CDR3 has 13 residues. CDR3 bases: TGTGCCAGCAATACCAGGGCCTCTGGCGAGCAGTACGTC. Its protein is CASNTRASGEQYV.

Worth noting for this clone: One end of the junction fails to match germline, which may point to a read error. This chain uses TRBV7-7 with TRBJ2-5; D is perhaps TRBD1 (6 bases). The germline V gene encodes CDR1 SSHAT and CDR2 FNYEAQ (reference sequence). The CDR3 covers 15 residues. CDR3 region: CASSLGRGWGETQYF. In nucleotides, the CDR3 is TGTGCTAGCAGCTTAGGCAGGGGATGGGGGGAGACCCAGTACTTC.

The V call is TRBV15, the J call TRBJ1-1; no clear D. Germline loops: CDR1 LNHNV, CDR2 YYDKDF (reference sequence). Trimming cost V 2 bases and J 4 bases, with 8 bases left between them. The CDR3 length is 13 residues. CDR3 amino acids: CATSRFRGTEAFF. The CDR3 nucleotides are TGTGCCACCAGCAGATTTCGGGGCACTGAAGCTTTCTTT.

The chain couples TRBV9 to TRBJ2-3, with D perhaps TRBD1 (6 bases). CDR3 size: 18 residues. V dropped 0 bases and J dropped 0 bases, with 17 bases sitting between them. CDR1 is SGDLS and CDR2 is YYNGEE in the germline V gene. CDR3 nucleotides: TGTGCCAGCAGCGTAGGGCAGGGGCTAGGCGCTAGCACAGATACGCAGTATTTT. Its translation: CASSVGQGLGASTDTQYF.

Here the CDR3 reads CASSRGDSGQPQHF. The CDR3 DNA follows: TGTGCCAGCAGCAGAGGGGACAGCGGCCAGCCCCAGCATTTT. The chain combines TRBV9 with TRBJ1-5; 7 bases match TRBD1. Trimming cost V 4 bases and J 7 bases; bases outside gene matches: 8. The length of the CDR3 is 14 residues. The germline CDR1 and CDR2 sequences are SGDLS and YYNGEE.

The chain uses TRBV7-2 and TRBJ1-5; 9 nucleotides match TRBD1. The germline gives CDR1 SGHTA, CDR2 FQGNSA. The CDR3 consists of 13 residues. J gave up 4 bases and V 10 bases, and 5 bases lay outside the gene matches. DNA of the CDR3: TGTGCCACACAGGGGGCTGGGAATCAGCCCCAGCATTTT. Its translation is CATQGAGNQPQHF.

This sequence joins TRBV7-9 and TRBJ2-7; D perhaps matches TRBD1 (5 bases). In germline, CDR1 is SEHNR, CDR2 FQNEAQ (reference sequence). The CDR3 is made up of 15 amino acids. V gave up 5 bases and J gave up 0 bases, with 14 bases separating them. The DNA for the CDR3 is TGTGCCAGCAGCCGAACAGGAGACCCCTCCTACGAGCAGTACGTC. Translation gives CASSRTGDPSYEQYV.

This clone was detected once. This sequence joins TRBV27 and TRBJ1-5; 8 nucleotides line up with TRBD1. CDR1 and CDR2 (germline): MNHEY, SMNVEV (reference sequence). The CDR3 has 17 amino acids. The V gene end was trimmed by 5 bases and the J gene end by 1 base; junction bases not matched to a gene: 10. CDR3 DNA: TGTGCCAGCAGTATACAGGGGGTGGATCGCAGCAATCAGCCCCAGCATTTT. Its protein product is CASSIQGVDRSNQPQHF.

The rearrangement uses TRBV29-1 and TRBJ1-1, with a tentative D call TRBD1 (6 bases). V was cut by 6 bases and J by 3 bases, with 17 bases left in between. The CDR3 extends over 14 amino acids. Germline V gene data show CDR1 as SQVTM and CDR2 as ANQGSEA. The CDR3 bases are TGCAGCGTCGCAGGGGCGGGTTCGGACACTGAAGCTTTCTTT. It translates to CSVAGAGSDTEAFF. Together with reference TRBV29-1 and TRBJ1-1, the CDR3 gives the full variable domain: SAVISQKPSRDICQRGTSLTIQCQVDSQVTMMFWYRQQPGQSLTLIATANQGSEATYESGFVIDKFPISRPNLTFSTLTVSNMSPEDSSIYLCSVAGAGSDTEAFFGQGTRLTVV.